This record looks at one T cell receptor beta chain sequence and its context. Its antigen is still unknown. The sample is drawn from a study of cytomegalovirus exposure and HLA in healthy donors. Repertoires were generated with immunoSEQ multiplex PCR, while TCRdb's copy carries only in-frame clones and drops some. The sample contains under 200,000 clones, nearly 90% of which appear only once. The study, taken as a whole, reports: Three chains linked to CMV were shown in vitro to be specific for CMV antigens. In a later analysis, first-cohort TCR clusters were found to tend to co-occur in the 120 or so validation repertoires.

The sequence derives from a man in his late teens or twenties in good health and CMV-seropositive. Sequenced material: PBMCs.

CDR3 sequence reads: CASSLPYRGQGEQFF. In DNA form, the CDR3 reads TGCGCCAGCAGCTTGCCCTACAGGGGGCAGGGTGAGCAGTTCTTC. The chain has TRBV5-1 and TRBJ2-1; TRBD1 agrees at 9 bases. This CDR3 has 15 residues. Germline V gives CDR1 SGHRS, CDR2 YFSETQ. The V gene end was trimmed by 1 base and the J gene end by 9 bases; junction bases not matched to a gene: 8. Variable domain in full (rest from reference TRBV5-1 and TRBJ2-1): KAGVTQTPRYLIKTRGQQVTLSCSPISGHRSVSWYQQTPGQGLQFLFEYFSETQRNKGNFPGRFSGRQFSNSRSEMNVSTLELGDSALYLCASSLPYRGQGEQFFGPGTRLTVL.